Following are 13 T cell receptor beta chains from one sample sequenced in a study of cytomegalovirus exposure and HLA in healthy donors. Both 60 Vbeta primers and 13 Jbeta primers went into the PCR. Using immunoSEQ multiplex PCR, the repertoire was profiled, and TCRdb retains in-frame clones only, with some absent. The sample has about 130,000 clones; around 80% are singletons. The sequencing sample was made of PBMCs. The receptors derive from a woman aged 55-75 years in good health and CMV-seropositive.

The chain links TRBV7-9 to TRBJ1-1; tentative D call: TRBD1 (5 bases). Trimming pared 5 bases from V and 2 bases from J, leaving 9 bases between. The germline CDR1 and CDR2 sequences are SEHNR and FQNEAQ (reference sequence). The CDR3 sequence is 13 residues long. CDR3 protein: CASSPQGNTEAFF. Here the CDR3 DNA reads TGTGCCAGCAGCCCCCAGGGAAACACTGAAGCTTTCTTT. Supplemented by reference TRBV7-9 and TRBJ1-1, the full variable domain reads DTGVSQNPRHKITKRGQNVTFRCDPISEHNRLYWYRQTLGQGPEFLTYFQNEAQLEKSRLLSDRFSAERPKGSFSTLEIQRTEQGDSAMYLCASSPQGNTEAFFGQGTRLTVV.

This clone was seen a single time. J is TRBJ2-2 and V is TRBV25-1; 7 nucleotides match TRBD2. This CDR3 spans 15 amino acids. Germline V gene sequence: CDR1 MGHDK, CDR2 SYGVNS. The ends lost 4 bases at V and 6 bases at J; junction bases unmatched: 8. The CDR3 coding sequence is TGTGCCAGCAGTGTTAGGGGAGCGGGGCCCGGGGAGCTGTTTTTT. This sequence encodes CASSVRGAGPGELFF.

The rearrangement uses TRBV27 and TRBJ2-2, with 9 positions matching TRBD1. The CDR3 covers 15 residues. Germline V gene lookup returns CDR1 MNHEY and CDR2 SMNVEV (reference sequence). Trimming at V came to 2 bases and at J to 4 bases, leaving 2 bases not matched to a gene. The CDR3 here is CASSLTGGLTGELFF. CDR3 bases: TGTGCCAGCAGTTTAACAGGGGGCCTCACCGGGGAGCTGTTTTTT.

The chain employs TRBV5-5 and TRBJ2-1; 8 positions agree with TRBD1. The CDR3 is 17 amino acids. Germline CDR1 and CDR2: SGHKS and YYEKEE (reference sequence). With 0 bases clipped from V and 0 bases from J, the junction kept 5 bases outside the gene matches. CDR3 region: CASSLGQGLSSYNEQFF. In nucleotides, the CDR3 is TGTGCCAGCAGCTTGGGACAGGGGCTTAGCTCCTACAATGAGCAGTTCTTC.

The chain links TRBV2 to TRBJ2-5; D call uncertain. Trimming took 1 base from V and 4 from J, leaving 7 bases between them. Germline assignment: CDR1 SNHLY and CDR2 FYNNEI. The CDR3 covers 13 residues. The CDR3 is CASSEDLRETQYF. The DNA for the CDR3 is TGTGCCAGCAGTGAAGACCTAAGAGAGACCCAGTACTTC. Supplemented by reference TRBV2 and TRBJ2-5, the full variable domain reads EPEVTQTPSHQVTQMGQEVILRCVPISNHLYFYWYRQILGQKVEFLVSFYNNEISEKSEIFDDQFSVERPDGSNFTLKIRSTKLEDSAMYFCASSEDLRETQYFGPGTRLLVL.

The rearrangement uses TRBV27 and TRBJ2-1; 7 bases agree with TRBD1. In germline, CDR1 is MNHEY, CDR2 SMNVEV (reference sequence). V was pared by 5 bases and J by 6 bases, with 7 bases of the junction left unmatched. The CDR3 loop spans 14 amino acids. The CDR3 reads CASSPRDRFNEQFF. The CDR3 DNA follows: TGTGCCAGCAGTCCCCGGGACAGATTCAATGAGCAGTTCTTC.

The rearrangement uses TRBV4-3 and TRBJ1-1; 8 bases are a match to TRBD1. The V and J ends lost 1 base and 5 bases, in that order; junction bases with no gene match: 3. This CDR3 is 14 amino acids long. Germline V lookup: CDR1 LGHNA, CDR2 YSLEER. CDR3 coding DNA: TGCGCCAGCAGCCAAGGCAGGGGGCGGACTGAAGCTTTCTTT. It yields the protein CASSQGRGRTEAFF.

This chain links TRBV4-2 with TRBJ2-3; possible D gene TRBD2, 6 bases. The length of the CDR3 is 15 residues. Germline V gives CDR1 LGHNA, CDR2 YNFKEQ. The V and J ends lost 5 bases and 2 bases respectively, with 14 bases between them. CDR3 nucleotide sequence: TGTGCCAGCAGCTACACGGGACTCCTCACAGATACGCAGTATTTT. Amino acids: CASSYTGLLTDTQYF.

Here the CDR3 reads CASSQQTGVRPNEKLFF. The DNA for the CDR3 is TGCGCCAGCAGCCAACAGACAGGGGTGCGACCTAATGAAAAACTGTTTTTT. This rearrangement joins TRBV4-3 to TRBJ1-4, with 8 bases matching TRBD1. The V and J ends lost 2 bases and 3 bases, in that order; junction bases with no gene match: 8. Germline CDR1 is LGHNA and CDR2 is YSLEER. This CDR3 is 17 amino acids long.

The chain carries TRBV7-3 and TRBJ1-1; 11 bases agree with TRBD1. CDR1 is SGHTA and CDR2 is FQGTGA in the germline V gene. The CDR3 covers 16 residues. V gave up 5 bases and J gave up 3 bases; unmatched junction bases: 8. The CDR3 bases are TGTGCCAGCAGCGACGGACAGGGGGCGAGGTACACTGAAGCTTTCTTT. Its protein is CASSDGQGARYTEAFF.

The chain is built from TRBV7-8 and TRBJ1-5; a weak D match, TRBD1 (6 bases). V gave up 4 bases and J gave up 3 bases, with 16 bases separating them. From germline, CDR1 is SGHVS and CDR2 FQNEAQ. CDR3 size: 16 residues. Written as DNA, the CDR3 is TGTGCCAGCAGCTCTCCGGACAGCGCCTTCAATCAGCCCCAGCATTTT. This sequence encodes CASSSPDSAFNQPQHF.

This clone has only one observation. V usage is TRBV27 and J usage is TRBJ2-5; 7 bases fit TRBD1. J lost 3 bases, V lost 5 bases, and 9 bases had no gene match. The germline V gene has CDR1 MNHEY and CDR2 SMNVEV (reference sequence). The CDR3 has 15 amino acids. The CDR3 DNA sequence: TGTGCCAGCAGTGCTAAGGGACAGCGAGAAGAGACCCAGTACTTC. This encodes CASSAKGQREETQYF.

V gene TRBV27 combines with J gene TRBJ2-6, with D unclear. CDR1 and CDR2 from the germline V gene are MNHEY and SMNVEV (reference sequence). Between the trimmed V and J ends, which lost 6 bases and 0 bases, there was a span of 12 bases. CDR3 length equals 16 residues. The CDR3 protein is CASSPKKSSGANVLTF. The CDR3 region has the DNA TGTGCCAGCAGCCCAAAGAAGAGCTCTGGGGCCAACGTCCTGACTTTC.